The rows below give T cell receptor beta chains drawn from one sample of a study of blood T cells in healthy people across ages. One entry per CDR3 protein, called by TCRdb with MiXCR from the 5' RACE reads. The sample has 550,000 to 600,000 distinct CDR3 sequences, 25% to 30% seen once. The sequenced sample was blood. The receptor set was obtained from a woman aged 65 to 85 in good health. CDR3s include the opening cysteine and the closing phenylalanine or tryptophan. D genes are given only for firm matches. Not every row has a clone size; where given, it reads once, few, many or a size class.

V	D	size	J	DNA	CDR3
TRBV20-1	TRBD2	few	TRBJ2-3	TGCAGTGCTCCCGGACTAGCGGGGGGCACAGATACGCAGTATTTT	CSAPGLAGGTDTQYF
TRBV7-2	-	-	TRBJ2-4	TGTGCCAGCGGCTTAAGACCGAATTTAGCCAAAAACATTCAGTACTTC	CASGLRPNLAKNIQYF
TRBV19	-	few	TRBJ1-4	TGTGCCAGTAATGGCAGGGCTAATGAAAAACTGTTTTTT	CASNGRANEKLFF
TRBV5-1	-	-	TRBJ2-7	TGCGCCAGCAGCTTGGCCGGGAAGCAATACGAGCAGTACTTC	CASSLAGKQYEQYF
TRBV5-1	-	few	TRBJ2-5	TGCGCCAGCAGCTTGGCCACCGGCAGGGACCAAGAGACCCAGTACTTC	CASSLATGRDQETQYF
TRBV24-1	TRBD1	-	TRBJ2-3	TGTGCCACCAGTGACTCCGGGACAGGGGGGACAGATACGCAGTATTTT	CATSDSGTGGTDTQYF
TRBV7-2	-	-	TRBJ1-6	TGTGCCAGCAGCTCCAGACAGGCCAAACCCCTCCACTTT	CASSSRQAKPLHF
TRBV7-9	-	few	TRBJ1-1	TGTGCCAGCAAAGATTTACGGGGGACTGAAGCTTTCTTT	CASKDLRGTEAFF
TRBV5-1	-	-	TRBJ2-1	TGCGCCAGCAGCCAAGAGTCGGGAGTCGGTGGGCAGTTCTTC	CASSQESGVGGQFF
TRBV29-1	-	few	TRBJ1-2	TGCAGCGTTGAAGCAGGTCCCTATGGCTACACCTTC	CSVEAGPYGYTF
TRBV27	TRBD1	few	TRBJ1-2	TGTGCCGGCAGTCCCCGACCCGGACAGGGTAACTATGGCTACACCTTC	CAGSPRPGQGNYGYTF
TRBV7-6	-	-	TRBJ2-7	TGTGCCAGCAGCTTAGCGAAGGGGCGGCACGGGCAGTACTTC	CASSLAKGRHGQYF
TRBV4-1	TRBD1	-	TRBJ1-2	TGCGCCAGCAGCCAAGATCGCAGGGGGACCACTAACTATGGCTACACCTTC	CASSQDRRGTTNYGYTF
TRBV2	TRBD1	-	TRBJ2-1	TGTGCCAGCAGACCCGACAGGGGAAGGCAGTTCTTC	CASRPDRGRQFF
TRBV6-5	-	-	TRBJ1-2	TGTGCCAGCACCGGAGGGGATGTCGCCTCGCCTGGCTACACCTTC	CASTGGDVASPGYTF
TRBV29-1	TRBD1	-	TRBJ1-2	TGCAGCGTTGGAGGGGACAGGGCTGGCTACACCTTC	CSVGGDRAGYTF
TRBV20-1	-	many	TRBJ2-7	TGCAGCGCCCGGACAACCTACGAGCAGTACTTC	CSARTTYEQYF
TRBV5-1	-	-	TRBJ2-7	TGCGCCAGCAGCTTGGTTGGGGGGTTGGGCGAGCAGTACTTC	CASSLVGGLGEQYF
TRBV7-2	TRBD1	many	TRBJ2-7	TGTGCCAGCAGCGATTTCGGGACAGTCTACGAGCAGTACTTC	CASSDFGTVYEQYF
TRBV9	-	-	TRBJ1-1	TGTGCCAGCAGCGTAGACCAGGGGCAGAACACTGAAGCTTTCTTT	CASSVDQGQNTEAFF
TRBV29-1	-	-	TRBJ2-1	TGCAGCGTTGAACCTACAGAGAATGAGCAGTTCTTC	CSVEPTENEQFF
TRBV7-2	TRBD2	-	TRBJ2-7	TGTGCCAGCAGCTTTCTAGCGGGGTACGAGCAGTACTTC	CASSFLAGYEQYF
TRBV19	-	-	TRBJ2-2	TGTGCCAGTAGTATCGCGCGGCAGGCCGCTCTTACCGCGAACACCGGGGAGCTGTTTTTT	CASSIARQAALTANTGELFF
TRBV11-2	TRBD1	-	TRBJ2-5	TGTGCCAGCAGCCCTCCGGGACAGGGAGCGGAGACCCAGTACTTC	CASSPPGQGAETQYF
TRBV13	-	-	TRBJ1-3	TGTGCCAGCAGCCGAGGGTGGGGGATCTCTGGAAACACCATATATTTT	CASSRGWGISGNTIYF
TRBV7-9	TRBD2	-	TRBJ2-3	TGTGCCAGCAGCTCAACGGGGGGGCGTCCAGATACGCAGTATTTT	CASSSTGGRPDTQYF
TRBV12-3/TRBV12-4	-	-	TRBJ1-2	TGTGCCAGCAGCCGGGACCATGGCTACACCTTC	CASSRDHGYTF
TRBV20-1	TRBD1	-	TRBJ1-4	TGCAGTGCTAGAGGGACAGGGGGGGCTGAAAAACTGTTTTTT	CSARGTGGAEKLFF
TRBV18	-	-	TRBJ2-1	TGTGCCAGCTCACCCAGACAGGATCGGAATGAGCAGTTCTTC	CASSPRQDRNEQFF
TRBV20-1	-	-	TRBJ2-3	TGCAGTGCTAACCTTAGACTGAGTAGCACAGATACGCAGTATTTT	CSANLRLSSTDTQYF
TRBV4-2	-	many	TRBJ1-4	TGTGCCAGCAGCCAACGTGGGACAAATGAAAAACTGTTTTTT	CASSQRGTNEKLFF
TRBV9	-	-	TRBJ2-7	TGTGCCAGCAGCCCACGAGGGGGAGCGCCCTACGAGCAGTACTTC	CASSPRGGAPYEQYF
TRBV19	TRBD1	-	TRBJ1-2	TGTGCCAGTAGTGCACGACAGGGGAGCTATGGCTACACCTTC	CASSARQGSYGYTF
TRBV12-3/TRBV12-4	-	-	TRBJ1-1	TGTGCCAGCAGTTTAAGGGAAAGGAACACTGAAGCTTTCTTT	CASSLRERNTEAFF
TRBV15	-	-	TRBJ2-3	TGTGCCACCAGCAGAGATGAATTTGGGACACGCACAGATACGCAGTATTTT	CATSRDEFGTRTDTQYF
TRBV14	-	-	TRBJ1-1	TGTGCCAGCAGCCTCGGGGCCCACGACCGCACTGAAGCTTTCTTT	CASSLGAHDRTEAFF
TRBV4-3	-	-	TRBJ2-4	TGCGCCAGCAGCCAAGCCCACCAAAGGGAAAACATTCAGTACTTC	CASSQAHQRENIQYF
TRBV7-2	-	-	TRBJ1-4	TGTGCCAGCAGCCAGACTGGGGAAAAACTGTTTTTT	CASSQTGEKLFF
TRBV4-1	-	few	TRBJ1-6	TGCGCCAGCAGCCAAGACGGGTCGACAGGTTTCAATTCACCCCTCCACTTT	CASSQDGSTGFNSPLHF
TRBV2	-	-	TRBJ2-5	TGTGCCAGCACCACGACGGAGGGGGATCGGGAAGAGACCCAGTACTTC	CASTTTEGDREETQYF